A single sample gave rise to the 3 T cell receptor beta chains below, sequenced in a study of chemoradiotherapy in HPV16-positive cancers. Only in-frame clones appear in the TCRdb table, and some are missing; sequencing was by immunoSEQ multiplex PCR. The sample lists approximately 19,000 clones; 80% to 90% were seen once. The sequencing used blood, collected from a patient who underwent chemoradiotherapy. All receptors derive from a human donor with HPV-associated anogenital cancer.

Only one count was recorded for this clone. The chain combines TRBV18 with TRBJ2-5; D ambiguous. Germline CDR1 is KGHSH and CDR2 is LQKENI. With 1 base removed from V and 5 bases from J, the gap between germline ends came to 23 bases. The CDR3 has 18 amino acids. The CDR3 sequence is CASSPLPATAPRPETQYF. CDR3 nucleotides: TGTGCCAGCTCACCACTACCCGCAACAGCTCCCCGCCCGGAGACCCAGTACTTC.

The genes are TRBV2 and TRBJ1-6; TRBD1 matches 8 bases. CDR1 and CDR2 from the germline V gene are SNHLY and FYNNEI. With V trimmed by 4 bases and J by 8 bases, 7 bases remained unmatched. The CDR3 has 15 amino acids. DNA for the CDR3: TGTGCCAGCAGTGGAACAGGGGGTGGGCATTCACCCCTCCACTTT. This gives the protein CASSGTGGGHSPLHF.

This sequence joins TRBV12-5 and TRBJ2-7; D is unresolved. Per germline, CDR1 LGHNT and CDR2 FRNRAP. The V end lost 0 bases, the J end lost 0 bases, and 6 bases lay between the germline ends. CDR3 length equals 14 residues. The CDR3 DNA sequence: TGTGCTAGTGGTTTGGTTGGTAGCTCCTACGAGCAGTACTTC. It is translated as CASGLVGSSYEQYF.